This T cell receptor beta chain derives from a study of blood T cell repertoires in COVID-19. Study-level information: The United States, Italy and Spain provided the acute and convalescent COVID-19 samples. T cells, B-cell-depleted T cells, or PBMCs provided the cDNA or gDNA that served as material.

Under the authors' procedure: Estimation of nucleated cell counts was performed using reference gene primer amplification. The protocol was immunoSEQ multiplex PCR, while the TCRdb copy is restricted to in-frame clones and leaves out a portion. V, J and clone size are those of that table, while D and trimming were read from the DNA. The table shows about 110,000 clones, with 75% to 80% occurring only once. The specimen sequenced was peripheral blood. The sequence derives from a woman older than 75 with active or convalescent COVID-19.

The CDR3 reads CASSSATGVTDTQYF. DNA of the CDR3: TGTGCCAGCAGCTCAGCGACAGGGGTCACAGATACGCAGTATTTT. The V and J genes are TRBV5-4 and TRBJ2-3, with 8 bases aligning to TRBD1. Per germline, CDR1 SGHNT and CDR2 YYREEE (reference sequence). The CDR3 sequence is 15 residues long. Trimming removed 3 bases from V and 2 bases from J; junction bases left unmatched: 5. Full variable domain (remainder filled in from reference TRBV5-4 and TRBJ2-3): ETGVTQSPTHLIKTRGQQVTLRCSSQSGHNTVSWYQQALGQGPQFIFQYYREEENGRGNFPPRFSGLQFPNYSSELNVNALELDDSALYLCASSSATGVTDTQYFGPGTRLTVL.